The 5 T cell receptor beta chains in this list originate from one sample, sequenced in a study of CD8+CD57+ T cells in acquired aplastic anemia (dated by TCRdb to 2017 to 2018). The data were produced on an Illumina HiSeq 2000. Genomic DNA was used as template for profiling of TCR beta VDJ combinations and CDR3 sequences. The public reads were reprocessed in TCRdb via fastp at Q25 and MiXCR, keeping in-frame beta chains. Entries are consolidated by CDR3 protein sequence, retaining the most common genes and DNA. The sample table holds some 200,000 distinct CDR3 sequences, of which around 60% were seen once. In total, the top ten clones hold 25% to 30% of the sample. The sample comprised sorted CD4+, CD8+, or CD8+CD57+ T cells (not recorded which) from PBMCs. The receptor set was obtained from a human donor in good health.

This clonotype was counted ten times or more. CDR3 nucleotide sequence: TGCAGCGTTTTCCCCGACAGGGGCGAGGATAGCAATCAGCCCCAGCATTTT. It yields the protein CSVFPDRGEDSNQPQHF. The V call is TRBV29-1, the J call TRBJ1-5, with 8 bases that match TRBD1. V was pared by 5 bases and J by 0 bases, with 12 bases of the junction left unmatched. CDR1 is SQVTM, CDR2 ANQGSEA, per germline. This CDR3 region has 17 residues.

This clonotype has at least ten counts. The rearrangement links TRBV7-9 to TRBJ1-4; 8 bases are shared with TRBD1. CDR3 length equals 14 residues. The V gene's germline CDR1 is SEHNR and CDR2 FQNEAQ (reference sequence). The junction had 3 bases not matched to a gene; V was cut back by 2 bases and J by 7 bases. CDR3 amino acids: CASSLQGAGEKLFF. CDR3 DNA sequence: TGTGCCAGCAGCTTACAGGGGGCGGGTGAAAAACTGTTTTTT.

V and J are TRBV25-1 and TRBJ2-7, with TRBD1 matching over 9 bases. In germline, CDR1 is MGHDK, CDR2 SYGVNS. CDR3 length: 14 amino acids. With V trimmed by 4 bases and J by 6 bases, 7 bases remained unmatched. DNA for the CDR3: TGTGCCAGCAGTGCTAGGGGACAGGGCCCCGAGCAGTACTTC. It translates to CASSARGQGPEQYF.

The genes are TRBV7-9 and TRBJ2-3; D is ambiguous. This CDR3 is built from 14 residues. V lost 4 bases to trimming and J lost 0 bases, with 8 bases between them. Germline V gives CDR1 SEHNR, CDR2 FQNEAQ (reference sequence). CDR3 coding DNA: TGTGCCAGCAGCTCCCGACACAGCACAGATACGCAGTATTTT. Translation gives CASSSRHSTDTQYF.

The chain links TRBV20-1 to TRBJ2-3, with a tentative D call TRBD2 (6 bases). This CDR3 region has 15 residues. Germline V CDR1 and CDR2: DFQATT, SNEGSKA (reference sequence). V gave up 3 bases and J gave up 0 bases, with 13 bases separating them. The CDR3, as DNA: TGCAGTGCTAGGCGGGCGGGGACCAGCACAGATACGCAGTATTTT. Its protein is CSARRAGTSTDTQYF.